This TCR beta chain was observed in a study of kidney transplant recipient with SARS-CoV-2 infection. CDR1 and CDR2 (germline): SGHRS, YFSETQ. V gave up 4 bases and J gave up 4 bases, with 11 bases separating them. The CDR3 is made up of 13 amino acids. TCRdb re-called the reads through MiXCR, storing one row per CDR3 protein. The sample holds fewer than 250,000 distinct CDR3 sequences, 25% to 35% seen once. This clonotype was found many times. The chain uses TRBV5-1 and TRBJ2-5; D is perhaps TRBD2 (6 bases). The sequence derives from a male patient between 25 and 39 years old who had COVID-19 and was a kidney transplant recipient. The graft donor may have contributed some T cells. The sample here was a blood sample, taken at baseline and on roughly day 110 from a kidney transplant recipient. CDR3: CASSGGNGETQYF. The CDR3 coding sequence is TGCGCCAGCAGCGGGGGGAATGGAGAGACCCAGTACTTC.